This TCR beta chain is from a study of OX40 agonist ivuxolimab in advanced cancers. Study-level information: Patients were dosed intravenously with ivuxolimab at 0.01 to 10 mg/kg every 2 weeks. A diagnosis of hepatocellular carcinoma, melanoma, renal cell or head and neck cancer was present in dose-escalation patients.

The junction had 16 bases not matched to a gene; V was cut back by 0 bases and J by 7 bases. Germline CDR1 and CDR2: WSHSY and SAAADI. The CDR3 has 19 residues. Sequencing used immunoSEQ multiplex PCR; TCRdb keeps in-frame clones, though not all of them. The table has about 61,000 clones, around 82% seen once. The chain uses TRBV10-2 and TRBJ2-1; 9 bases are a match to TRBD2. The input for sequencing was CD4+ or CD8+ T cells sorted from blood, taken in a trial of the OX40 agonist ivuxolimab. The TCR was taken from an adult with an advanced solid tumor such as melanoma, head and neck, liver or kidney cancer. The CDR3 protein is CASSESTRGGVAGVNEQFF. Written as DNA, the CDR3 is TGCGCCAGCAGTGAGTCGACTCGAGGTGGGGTAGCGGGAGTTAATGAGCAGTTCTTC.